A single sample is the source of the 25 T cell receptor beta chains below, sequenced in a study of blood T cell repertoires in COVID-19. Assay used: immunoSEQ multiplex PCR; TCRdb lists only in-frame clones, some missing. The sample has about 98,000 clones, under 85% seen once. Sequences were obtained from peripheral blood. These TCRs come from an older man with acute or convalescent COVID-19.

The J gene is TRBJ2-7, the V gene TRBV27, with D tentatively TRBD1 (7 bases). Trimming took off 6 bases at V and 4 bases at J, with 16 bases between the two ends. Germline assignment: CDR1 MNHEY and CDR2 SMNVEV (reference sequence). CDR3 length: 14 amino acids. The CDR3, as DNA: TGTGCCAGCAGATCCAGGGGGGAGTGGTACGAGCAGTACTTC. Its protein is CASRSRGEWYEQYF.

The chain employs TRBV19 and TRBJ2-6; unclear D gene. Germline CDR1 and CDR2: LNHDA and SQIVND (reference sequence). The CDR3 runs to 14 residues. Deletions cut 6 bases from V and 1 base from J, with 7 bases between. CDR3 nucleotide sequence: TGTGCCAGTAGCTCACGGTCTGGGGCCAACGTCCTGACTTTC. This translates into CASSSRSGANVLTF.

The chain carries TRBV29-1 and TRBJ2-5; 7 bases match TRBD1. The ends lost 7 bases at V and 2 bases at J; junction bases unmatched: 7. The CDR3 totals 13 residues. Germline V CDR1 and CDR2: SQVTM, ANQGSEA. Here the CDR3 DNA reads TGCAGCGGGAACAGGGGTGGACAAGAGACCCAGTACTTC. It codes for CSGNRGGQETQYF.

This chain uses TRBV9 with TRBJ1-3; D call uncertain. CDR3 size: 15 residues. From germline, CDR1 is SGDLS and CDR2 YYNGEE. Between the trimmed V and J ends, which lost 4 bases and 4 bases, there was a span of 15 bases. CDR3 nucleotide sequence: TGTGCCAGCAGCCCTGGCCCTGCGGCGGGAAACACCATATATTTT. It codes for CASSPGPAAGNTIYF.

The J gene is TRBJ1-2, the V gene TRBV9; 7 bases align to TRBD1. Germline CDR1 is SGDLS and CDR2 is YYNGEE. J lost 7 bases, V lost 0 bases, and 9 bases had no gene match. The CDR3 has 15 residues. The CDR3 here is CASSVARQGGRGYTF. The CDR3 region has the DNA TGTGCCAGCAGCGTAGCTCGCCAGGGGGGACGTGGCTACACCTTC.

The sample holds one count of this clone. This CDR3 is CAGSRHAGLLFF. DNA for the CDR3: TGTGCCGGCAGCAGACATGCAGGTTTACTGTTTTTT. V usage is TRBV21-1 and J usage is TRBJ1-4; the table gives TRBD1 as D, unverified against the DNA. TRBV21-1 is given as a pseudogene. The length of the CDR3 is 12 residues.

CDR3 in DNA: TGTGCCAGCAGCTCTCAAATTGCGGGAGTCGGGGAGCAGTACTTC. Encoded protein: CASSSQIAGVGEQYF. This chain joins TRBV7-3 and TRBJ2-7, with 7 bases identical to TRBD2. The CDR3 contains 15 residues. With V trimmed by 4 bases and J by 7 bases, 13 bases remained unmatched. In germline, CDR1 is SGHTA, CDR2 FQGTGA.

This rearrangement joins TRBV2 to TRBJ1-2; TRBD1 matches at 7 bases. CDR3 length: 16 amino acids. Germline CDR1 SNHLY, CDR2 FYNNEI. Germline trimming cut 4 bases from V and 4 bases from J; bases unmatched to any gene: 12. The CDR3 coding sequence is TGTGCCAGCAGTGTTATCCCGGGACAGAGTTCCTATGGCTACACCTTC. It translates to CASSVIPGQSSYGYTF.

The chain carries TRBV6-5 and TRBJ2-7, with 9 bases fitting TRBD1. V lost 6 bases, J lost 2 bases, and 5 bases stayed unmatched. The CDR3 consists of 14 residues. CDR1 is MNHEY, CDR2 SVGAGI, per germline. CDR3 bases: TGTGCCAGCAGACGACAGGGGGTAACCTACGAGCAGTACTTC. This gives the protein CASRRQGVTYEQYF.

This CDR3 is CASSLGGRGSNQPQHF. The CDR3, as DNA: TGTGCCAGCAGCTTGGGAGGGAGGGGTAGCAATCAGCCCCAGCATTTT. This chain links TRBV5-4 with TRBJ1-5; a possible D gene is TRBD1 (5 bases). The CDR3 has 16 residues. Germline values: CDR1 SGHNT, CDR2 YYREEE (reference sequence). V lost 0 bases, J lost 0 bases, and 10 bases lay in between.

V usage is TRBV5-4 and J usage is TRBJ1-6; 7 bases line up with TRBD1. Germline V CDR1 and CDR2: SGHNT, YYREEE (reference sequence). After removal of 4 bases from V and 5 bases from J, the junction contained 6 bases not matched to a gene. CDR3 length equals 15 residues. Written as DNA, the CDR3 is TGTGCCAGCAGCCGACAGGGCTCAGATAATTCACCCCTCCACTTT. This translates into CASSRQGSDNSPLHF.

This chain joins TRBV13 and TRBJ1-3; 8 nucleotides match TRBD1. V lost 6 bases, J lost 4 bases, and 5 bases stayed unmatched. This CDR3 has 14 amino acids. From germline, CDR1 is PRHDT and CDR2 FYEKMQ (reference sequence). The DNA of the CDR3 is TGTGCCAGCAGGCCCTGGGACAGGGGAAACACCATATATTTT. Residues: CASRPWDRGNTIYF.

For this clone: An end of the junction does not agree with germline; a read error may underlie this. The V gene is TRBV7-7, the J gene TRBJ2-5; 8 positions match TRBD2. The V gene's germline CDR1 is SSHAT and CDR2 FNYEAQ (reference sequence). The CDR3 spans 13 residues. Written as DNA, the CDR3 is TGTGCTAGCAGCGGGGGACTACGAGAGACCCAGTACTTC. It is translated as CASSGGLRETQYF. Looking up the rest from reference TRBV7-7 and TRBJ2-5 gives the full variable domain: GAGVSQSPRYKVTKRGQDVTLRCDPISSHATLYWYQQALGQGPEFLTYFNYEAQPDKSGLPSDRFSAERPEGSISTLTIQRTEQRDSAMYRCASSGGLRETQYFGPGTRLLVL.

J is TRBJ2-1 and V is TRBV7-2, with D perhaps matching TRBD2 (5 bases). Germline V lookup: CDR1 SGHTA, CDR2 FQGNSA. The CDR3 extends over 14 amino acids. V lost 3 bases, J lost 0 bases, and 6 bases lay in between. CDR3 protein: CASSLTTSYNEQFF. Written as DNA, the CDR3 is TGTGCCAGCAGCTTGACTACCTCCTACAATGAGCAGTTCTTC.

CDR3 sequence (DNA): TGTGCCAGCAGCTTAGTACAGTACAATGAGCAGTTCTTC. This codes for CASSLVQYNEQFF. The V and J genes are TRBV11-2 and TRBJ2-1; unclear D gene. Trimming pared 1 base from V and 4 bases from J, leaving 5 bases between. CDR1 and CDR2 from the germline V gene are SGHAT and FQNNGV. The CDR3 has 13 residues.

The J gene is TRBJ2-7, the V gene TRBV11-3, with D uncertain. Per the germline V gene, CDR1 is SGHNT and CDR2 is YENEEA. The CDR3 consists of 12 residues. The V and J ends lost 0 bases and 6 bases respectively, with 6 bases between them. The CDR3 loop reads CASSLDRAEQYF. DNA for the CDR3: TGTGCCAGCAGCTTAGATCGAGCCGAGCAGTACTTC.

The V call is TRBV6-6, the J call TRBJ2-5; D gene ambiguous. Trimming pared 0 bases from V and 2 bases from J, leaving 4 bases between. The CDR3 totals 13 residues. In germline, CDR1 is MNHNY, CDR2 SVGAGI (reference sequence). CDR3 bases: TGTGCCAGCAGTTACTCGAGACAAGAGACCCAGTACTTC. It specifies CASSYSRQETQYF.

This chain links TRBV27 with TRBJ1-5; 9 bases are a match to TRBD1. The ends lost 5 bases at V and 9 bases at J; junction bases unmatched: 20. The CDR3 covers 18 residues. Germline CDR1 reads MNHEY; CDR2 reads SMNVEV (reference sequence). CDR3 in amino acids: CASSTSPIDRGDGPPQHF. The CDR3 coding sequence is TGTGCCAGCAGTACCTCTCCTATTGACAGGGGGGATGGGCCGCCCCAGCATTTT.

The rearrangement uses TRBV4-1 and TRBJ1-1, with 9 bases that match TRBD1. V was clipped by 2 bases and J by 6 bases; unmatched bases: 7. Per germline, CDR1 MGHRA and CDR2 YSYEKL. This CDR3 contains 15 residues. The CDR3 coding sequence is TGCGCCAGCAGCCAACTCCGGGACAGGGTACCTGAAGCTTTCTTT. Its protein product is CASSQLRDRVPEAFF.

The chain is built from TRBV19 and TRBJ2-1, with 14 nucleotides matching TRBD2. Per the germline V gene, CDR1 is LNHDA and CDR2 is SQIVND (reference sequence). The junction had 10 bases not matched to a gene; V was cut back by 6 bases and J by 12 bases. The CDR3 is 15 amino acids. CDR3 nucleotides: TGTGCCAGTAGAAAGACTAGCGGGAGGGCCGGGGCGCAGTTCTTC. Its translation: CASRKTSGRAGAQFF.

CDR3 coding DNA: TGTGCCAGCAGTTTTACCGGGACTCCAATGTACGAGCAGTACTTC. Protein: CASSFTGTPMYEQYF. The V and J genes are TRBV27 and TRBJ2-7, with D tentatively TRBD2 (6 bases). V was trimmed by 3 bases and J by 4 bases, leaving 16 bases between them. CDR3 length: 15 residues. Germline V gene sequence: CDR1 MNHEY, CDR2 SMNVEV (reference sequence).

The CDR3 loop reads CASTPQYNSPLHF. The CDR3, as DNA: TGTGCCAGCACGCCACAGTATAATTCACCCCTCCACTTT. The gene calls are TRBV6-5 and TRBJ1-6, with no clear D. The CDR3 covers 13 residues. Trimming shortened V by 7 bases and J by 4 bases, and 8 bases separated the two germline ends. The germline CDR1 and CDR2 sequences are MNHEY and SVGAGI.

The V gene is TRBV11-2, the J gene TRBJ2-1, with 11 bases identical to TRBD2. CDR1 and CDR2 (germline): SGHAT, FQNNGV. CDR3 size: 16 residues. Trimming removed 5 bases from V and 6 bases from J; junction bases left unmatched: 9. The CDR3 DNA is TGTGCCAGCAGCCCGTCTTTAGCGGGGGGGCTCAATGAGCAGTTCTTC. Its protein product is CASSPSLAGGLNEQFF. The entire variable domain, with the rest obtained from reference TRBV11-2 and TRBJ2-1, is as follows: EAGVAQSPRYKIIEKRQSVAFWCNPISGHATLYWYQQILGQGPKLLIQFQNNGVVDDSQLPKDRFSAERLKGVDSTLKIQPAKLEDSAVYLCASSPSLAGGLNEQFFGPGTRLTVL.

CDR3 DNA: TGTGCCTGGATTTCACTAGCGGGAGTAAGCGGGGAGCTGTTTTTT. Translated, it gives CAWISLAGVSGELFF. The gene calls are TRBV30 and TRBJ2-2, with 11 bases identical to TRBD2. With 4 bases clipped from V and 7 bases from J, the junction kept 8 bases outside the gene matches. Germline V CDR1 and CDR2: GTSNPN, SVGIG (reference sequence). The CDR3 is 15 residues long.

This clone was seen ten or more times. The CDR3 DNA reads TGTGCCAGCGGGAGGTCGGGTAGCAAGAATGAGCAGTTCTTC. Amino acid sequence: CASGRSGSKNEQFF. The chain carries TRBV5-6 and TRBJ2-1; D possibly corresponds to TRBD2 (6 bases). Germline V gene sequence: CDR1 SGHDT, CDR2 YYEEEE. The length of the CDR3 is 14 residues. Trimming cost V 7 bases and J 7 bases, with 18 bases left between them. The full variable domain, its missing parts supplied by reference TRBV5-6 and TRBJ2-1, is DAGVTQSPTHLIKTRGQQVTLRCSPKSGHDTVSWYQQALGQGPQFIFQYYEEEERQRGNFPDRFSGHQFPNYSSELNVNALLLGDSALYLCASGRSGSKNEQFFGPGTRLTVL.